What follows are 15 T cell receptor beta chains derived from one specimen sequenced in a study of T cells in localized non-small cell lung cancer. Produced via immunoSEQ multiplex PCR; TCRdb's table is partial and in-frame only. The table has 1,500 to 2,000 clones, about 33% seen once. The material sequenced was normal lung tissue next to the tumor, taken before any cancer treatment. These receptors were collected from a woman aged 40 to 75 with stage I lung adenocarcinoma.

The chain joins TRBV14 to TRBJ2-5; 7 nucleotides agree with TRBD2. Germline CDR1 reads SGHDN; CDR2 reads FVKESK. Trimming removed 1 base from V and 4 bases from J; junction bases left unmatched: 18. There are 19 residues in the CDR3. CDR3 nucleotides: TGTGCCAGCAGCCAAGCGAGGAGACTCATTTCGGGGGGTGGAGAGACCCAGTACTTC. It specifies CASSQARRLISGGGETQYF.

This clone was seen a few times. The chain carries TRBV6-7 and TRBJ2-6, with 7 nucleotides matching TRBD1. TRBV6-7 counts as an open reading frame of uncertain function. Trimming cost V 6 bases and J 0 bases; bases outside gene matches: 5. CDR3 length equals 16 residues. The CDR3: CASSRDSGSGANVLTF. The CDR3 DNA reads TGTGCCAGCAGCCGGGACAGTGGCTCTGGGGCCAACGTCCTGACTTTC.

The sample holds a few counts of this clone. The rearrangement links TRBV14 to TRBJ2-7, with D perhaps given as TRBD1 or TRBD2 (5 bases each). The CDR3 is 16 amino acids. The germline CDR1 and CDR2 sequences are SGHDN and FVKESK. The germline V and J ends were trimmed by 3 bases and 2 bases, with 17 bases remaining between them. The CDR3 bases are TGTGCCAGCAGCCACTCACCCGGGACGGGGACCTACGAGCAGTACTTC. Translated: CASSHSPGTGTYEQYF. Full variable domain (missing parts from reference TRBV14 and TRBJ2-7): EAGVTQFPSHSVIEKGQTVTLRCDPISGHDNLYWYRRVMGKEIKFLLHFVKESKQDESGMPNNRFLAERTGGTYSTLKVQPAELEDSGVYFCASSHSPGTGTYEQYFGPGTRLTVT.

This clone is large within its sample. The J gene is TRBJ2-1, the V gene TRBV4-1; D perhaps matches TRBD2 (6 bases). The V end lost 6 bases, the J end lost 5 bases, and 14 bases lay between the germline ends. Germline CDR1 is MGHRA and CDR2 is YSYEKL. CDR3 length: 14 amino acids. The CDR3 nucleotides are TGCGCCAGCAGTGGGGGACTGGCCCACAATGAGCAGTTCTTC. Its protein is CASSGGLAHNEQFF.

The chain recombines TRBV9 with TRBJ1-2; D not certain. Trimming removed 2 bases from V and 7 bases from J, with 12 bases in between. CDR3 length equals 13 residues. The germline V gene encodes CDR1 SGDLS and CDR2 YYNGEE. The DNA for the CDR3 is TGTGCCAGCAGCGTTGACGGGTTCGGTGGCTACACCTTC. Translated: CASSVDGFGGYTF.

This clone is categorized as medium-sized. The genes are TRBV6-7 and TRBJ2-5, with D perhaps TRBD2 (5 bases). TRBV6-7 is filed as an ORF, its function uncertain. Trimming took 6 bases from V and 4 from J, leaving 6 bases between them. The CDR3 has 11 residues. The CDR3 loop reads CASRRAETQYF. The CDR3 nucleotides read TGTGCCAGCAGGAGGGCAGAGACCCAGTACTTC.

V usage is TRBV11-3 and J usage is TRBJ2-2; possible D gene TRBD2, 6 bases. Germline V gene data show CDR1 as SGHNT and CDR2 as YENEEA. Trimming left V 7 bases short and J 4 bases short, with 19 bases between. The CDR3 consists of 16 residues. CDR3 nucleotides: TGTGCCAGCACGACCGGGGGTACCTCGAGCACCGGGGAGCTGTTTTTT. Translating it yields CASTTGGTSSTGELFF.

This clone is judged large. This chain joins TRBV6-8 and TRBJ1-2, with D unclear. This CDR3 is built from 15 residues. Germline CDR1 is MNHGY and CDR2 is SAAAGT. Trimming shortened V by 4 bases and J by 8 bases, and 20 bases separated the two germline ends. The CDR3 sequence is CASSSGIGSSWGYTF. The CDR3 nucleotides read TGTGCCAGCAGTTCCGGAATCGGCAGTAGCTGGGGCTACACCTTC.

V gene TRBV25-1 combines with J gene TRBJ1-1; D unclear. The germline V gene encodes CDR1 MGHDK and CDR2 SYGVNS. The CDR3 is made up of 13 amino acids. V shed 7 bases and J shed 0 bases, with 9 bases lying between them. The chain's CDR3 is CASKDRVNTEAFF. CDR3 in DNA: TGTGCCAGCAAAGACCGCGTGAACACTGAAGCTTTCTTT.

This clone came up a few times. The J gene is TRBJ1-2, the V gene TRBV6-8; TRBD1 might be the D (5 bases). Germline V gives CDR1 MNHGY, CDR2 SAAAGT. Trimming shortened V by 5 bases and J by 4 bases, and 17 bases separated the two germline ends. This CDR3 has 15 amino acids. The CDR3 loop reads CASSREGNGIYGYTF. The CDR3, as DNA: TGTGCCAGCAGTCGGGAGGGGAACGGAATCTATGGCTACACCTTC.

The chain couples TRBV11-3 to TRBJ2-3, with D perhaps assigned TRBD1 or TRBD2 (5 bases each). The V end lost 5 bases, the J end lost 0 bases, and 12 bases lay between the germline ends. The CDR3 extends over 15 amino acids. Germline assignment: CDR1 SGHNT and CDR2 YENEEA. CDR3 in amino acids: CASSPGPASTDTQYF. Written as DNA, the CDR3 is TGTGCCAGCAGCCCGGGACCCGCCAGCACAGATACGCAGTATTTT.

The chain carries TRBV19 and TRBJ1-5, with 8 bases aligning to TRBD1. V was pared by 6 bases and J by 7 bases, with 5 bases of the junction left unmatched. The CDR3 is 13 residues long. Per the germline V gene, CDR1 is LNHDA and CDR2 is SQIVND (reference sequence). CDR3 sequence: CASRTGGRQPQHF. The CDR3 DNA sequence: TGTGCCAGTAGAACAGGGGGAAGACAGCCCCAGCATTTT.

This clone showed up just once. The rearrangement joins TRBV19 to TRBJ1-5, with a possible D match to TRBD1 (6 bases). This CDR3 comprises 16 residues. V shed 3 bases and J shed 0 bases, with 12 bases lying between them. Germline V gene sequence: CDR1 LNHDA, CDR2 SQIVND (reference sequence). The CDR3 sequence is CASSIRGGISNQPQHF. CDR3 coding DNA: TGTGCCAGTAGTATTCGAGGGGGAATTAGCAATCAGCCCCAGCATTTT. Variable domain in full (rest from reference TRBV19 and TRBJ1-5): DGGITQSPKYLFRKEGQNVTLSCEQNLNHDAMYWYRQDPGQGLRLIYYSQIVNDFQKGDIAEGYSVSREKKESFPLTVTSAQKNPTAFYLCASSIRGGISNQPQHFGDGTRLSIL.

In this sample, this clone turned up a few times. This chain links TRBV11-3 with TRBJ2-5, with D perhaps TRBD1 (6 bases). V was clipped by 5 bases and J by 3 bases, with 22 bases between them. Germline V gene data show CDR1 as SGHNT and CDR2 as YENEEA. The CDR3 sequence is 17 residues long. Here the CDR3 reads CASSPRGSSQLKETQYF. The CDR3 DNA reads as TGTGCCAGCAGCCCTAGGGGGTCGAGCCAGCTCAAAGAGACCCAGTACTTC. The full variable domain, its missing parts supplied by reference TRBV11-3 and TRBJ2-5, is EAGVVQSPRYKIIEKKQPVAFWCNPISGHNTLYWYLQNLGQGPELLIRYENEEAVDDSQLPKDRFSAERLKGVDSTLKIQPAELGDSAVYLCASSPRGSSQLKETQYFGPGTRLLVL.

This chain uses TRBV28 with TRBJ1-2, with D perhaps matching TRBD1 (6 bases). Germline V lookup: CDR1 MDHEN, CDR2 SYDVKM. V lost 8 bases, J lost 2 bases, and 15 bases lay in between. There are 14 residues in the CDR3. The CDR3 coding sequence is TGTGCCAGCCACGGCACTACAGGGAACTATGGCTACACCTTC. Translated, it gives CASHGTTGNYGYTF.